This TCR beta chain stems from a study of T cell repertoires in cytomegalovirus infection. Study summary: Epitope selection comprised recently identified HLA-C-restricted CMV epitopes and well-studied HLA-B-restricted CMV epitopes. Regarding the study as a whole: Summed frequency of public TCR beta families distinguished CMV carriers with the relevant HLA.

Using its own MiXCR run on the reads, TCRdb lists one record per CDR3 protein. The data hold around 71,000 distinct CDR3 sequences, with around 42% observed a single time. For this clonotype: Its target is not known.

The CDR3 consists of 16 residues. Germline values: CDR1 SGHTA, CDR2 FQGNSA. After removal of 4 bases from V and 5 bases from J, the junction contained 11 bases not matched to a gene. The TCR sequence derives from a human donor in good health (CMV status not recorded). Some clones in this sample may be carry-over from other donors' samples. This specimen consisted of CD8+ T cells from cultured PBMCs, obtained from culture after CMV antigen stimulation. V usage is TRBV7-2 and J usage is TRBJ2-5; TRBD2 matches at 9 bases. The CDR3 loop is CASSSGASGEWETQYF. CDR3 sequence (DNA): TGTGCCAGCAGCTCAGGGGCTAGCGGGGAGTGGGAGACCCAGTACTTC. Together with reference TRBV7-2 and TRBJ2-5, the CDR3 gives the full variable domain: GAGVSQSPSNKVTEKGKDVELRCDPISGHTALYWYRQSLGQGLEFLIYFQGNSAPDKSGLPSDRFSAERTGGSVSTLTIQRTQQEDSAVYLCASSSGASGEWETQYFGPGTRLLVL.